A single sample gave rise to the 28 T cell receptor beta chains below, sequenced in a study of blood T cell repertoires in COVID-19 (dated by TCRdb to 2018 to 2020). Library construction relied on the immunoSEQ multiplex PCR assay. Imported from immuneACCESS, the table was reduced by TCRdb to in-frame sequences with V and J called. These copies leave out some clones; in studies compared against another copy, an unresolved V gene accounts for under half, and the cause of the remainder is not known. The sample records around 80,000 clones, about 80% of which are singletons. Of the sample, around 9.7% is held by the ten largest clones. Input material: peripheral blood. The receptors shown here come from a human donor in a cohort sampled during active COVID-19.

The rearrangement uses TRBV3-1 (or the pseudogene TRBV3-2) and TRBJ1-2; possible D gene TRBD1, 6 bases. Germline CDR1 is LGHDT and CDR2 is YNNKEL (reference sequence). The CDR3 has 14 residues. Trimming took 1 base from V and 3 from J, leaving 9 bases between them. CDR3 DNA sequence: TGTGCCAGCAGCCAAGCGGGGGGGCACTATGGCTACACCTTC. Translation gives CASSQAGGHYGYTF.

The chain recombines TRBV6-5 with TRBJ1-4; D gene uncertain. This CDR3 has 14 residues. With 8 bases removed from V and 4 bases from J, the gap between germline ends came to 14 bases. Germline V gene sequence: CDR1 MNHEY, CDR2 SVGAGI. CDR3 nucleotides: TGTGCCAGCCGTTGGTCGGCAGGTAATGAAAAACTGTTTTTT. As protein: CASRWSAGNEKLFF.

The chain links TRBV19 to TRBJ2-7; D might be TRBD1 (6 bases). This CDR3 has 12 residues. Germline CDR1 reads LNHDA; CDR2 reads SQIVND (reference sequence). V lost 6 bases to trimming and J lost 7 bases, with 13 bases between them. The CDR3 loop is CASSFYREEQYF. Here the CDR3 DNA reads TGTGCCAGTAGCTTCTACAGGGAAGAGCAGTACTTC.

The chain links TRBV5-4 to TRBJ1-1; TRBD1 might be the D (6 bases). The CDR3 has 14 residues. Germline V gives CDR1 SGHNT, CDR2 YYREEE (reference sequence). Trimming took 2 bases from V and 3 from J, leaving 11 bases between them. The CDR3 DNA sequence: TGTGCCAGCAGCTTCGAGGACAGCTACACTGAAGCTTTCTTT. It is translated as CASSFEDSYTEAFF.

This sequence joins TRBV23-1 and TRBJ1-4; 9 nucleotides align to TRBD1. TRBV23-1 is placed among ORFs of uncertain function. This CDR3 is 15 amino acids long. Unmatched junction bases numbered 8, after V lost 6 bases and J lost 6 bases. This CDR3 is CASSGGRDRDEKLFF. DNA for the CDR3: TGCGCCAGCAGCGGGGGCCGGGACAGGGATGAAAAACTGTTTTTT.

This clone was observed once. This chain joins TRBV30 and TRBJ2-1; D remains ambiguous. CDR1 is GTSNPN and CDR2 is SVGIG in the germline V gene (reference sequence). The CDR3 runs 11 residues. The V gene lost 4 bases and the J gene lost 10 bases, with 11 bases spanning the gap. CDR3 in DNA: TGTGCCTGGACCAGGATGATGGAGCAGTTCTTC. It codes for CAWTRMMEQFF.

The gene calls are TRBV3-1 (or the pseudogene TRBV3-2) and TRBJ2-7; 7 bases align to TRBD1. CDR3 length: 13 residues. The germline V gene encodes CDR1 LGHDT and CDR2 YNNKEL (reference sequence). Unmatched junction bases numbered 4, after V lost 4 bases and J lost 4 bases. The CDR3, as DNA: TGTGCCAGCAGCCCCGGGACAGCTTACGAGCAGTACTTC. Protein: CASSPGTAYEQYF.

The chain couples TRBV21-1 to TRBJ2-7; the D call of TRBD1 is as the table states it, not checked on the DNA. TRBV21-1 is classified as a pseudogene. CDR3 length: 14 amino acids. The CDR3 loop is CASSLTGVGYEQYF. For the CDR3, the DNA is TGTGCCAGCAGCTTGACAGGGGTTGGCTACGAGCAGTACTTC.

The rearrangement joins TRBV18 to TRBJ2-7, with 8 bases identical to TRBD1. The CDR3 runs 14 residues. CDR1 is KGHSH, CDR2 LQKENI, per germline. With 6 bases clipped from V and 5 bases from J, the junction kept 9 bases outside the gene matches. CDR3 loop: CASSHGQGVNEQYF. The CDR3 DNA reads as TGTGCCAGCTCTCACGGACAGGGAGTCAACGAGCAGTACTTC. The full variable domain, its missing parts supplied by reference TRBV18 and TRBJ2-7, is NAGVMQNPRHLVRRRGQEARLRCSPMKGHSHVYWYRQLPEEGLKFMVYLQKENIIDESGMPKERFSAEFPKEGPSILRIQQVVRGDSAAYFCASSHGQGVNEQYFGPGTRLTVT.

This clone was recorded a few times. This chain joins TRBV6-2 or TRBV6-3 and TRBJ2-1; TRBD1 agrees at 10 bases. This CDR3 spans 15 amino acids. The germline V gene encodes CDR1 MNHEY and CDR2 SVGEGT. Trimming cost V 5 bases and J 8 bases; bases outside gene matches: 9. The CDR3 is CASSTRTGGLDEQFF. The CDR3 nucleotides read TGTGCCAGCAGTACCCGGACAGGGGGTTTGGATGAGCAGTTCTTC.

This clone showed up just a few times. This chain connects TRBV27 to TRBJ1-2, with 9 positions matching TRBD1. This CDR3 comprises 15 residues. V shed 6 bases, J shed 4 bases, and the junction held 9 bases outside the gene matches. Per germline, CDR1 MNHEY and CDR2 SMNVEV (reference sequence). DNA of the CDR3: TGTGCCAGCAGCCTACAGGGGGCGGGGGCCTATGGCTACACCTTC. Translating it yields CASSLQGAGAYGYTF.

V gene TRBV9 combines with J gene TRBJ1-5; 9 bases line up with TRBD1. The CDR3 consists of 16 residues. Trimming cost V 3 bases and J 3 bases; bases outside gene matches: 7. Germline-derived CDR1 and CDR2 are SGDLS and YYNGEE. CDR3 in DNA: TGTGCCAGCAGCGCAGGCCGGGACAGGGACAATCAGCCCCAGCATTTT. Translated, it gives CASSAGRDRDNQPQHF.

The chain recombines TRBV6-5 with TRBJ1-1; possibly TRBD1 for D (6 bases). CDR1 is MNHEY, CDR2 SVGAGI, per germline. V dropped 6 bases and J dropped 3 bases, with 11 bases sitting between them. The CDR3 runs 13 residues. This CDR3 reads CASRLPGDTEAFF. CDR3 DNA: TGTGCCAGCAGGCTACCAGGGGACACTGAAGCTTTCTTT.

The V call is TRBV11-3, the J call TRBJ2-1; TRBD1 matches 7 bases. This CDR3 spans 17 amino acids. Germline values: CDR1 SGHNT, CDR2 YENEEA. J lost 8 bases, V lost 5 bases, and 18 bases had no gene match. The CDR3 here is CASSPWTGRGPTDEQFF. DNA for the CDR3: TGTGCCAGCAGCCCTTGGACAGGTCGAGGCCCCACCGATGAGCAGTTCTTC.

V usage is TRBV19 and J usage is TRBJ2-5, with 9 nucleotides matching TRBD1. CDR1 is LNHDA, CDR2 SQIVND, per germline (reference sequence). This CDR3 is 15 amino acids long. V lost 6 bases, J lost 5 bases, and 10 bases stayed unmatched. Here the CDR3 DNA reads TGTGCCAGTAGCCGGGACAGGGAGCCAAGGGAGACCCAGTACTTC. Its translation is CASSRDREPRETQYF.

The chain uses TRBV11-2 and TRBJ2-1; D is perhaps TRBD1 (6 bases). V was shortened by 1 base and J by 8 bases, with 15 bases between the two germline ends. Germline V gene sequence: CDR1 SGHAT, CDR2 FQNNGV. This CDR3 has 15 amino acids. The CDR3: CASSLGGRGVHEQFF. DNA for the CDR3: TGTGCCAGCAGCTTAGGAGGCAGGGGAGTGCATGAGCAGTTCTTC. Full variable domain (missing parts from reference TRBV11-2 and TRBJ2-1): EAGVAQSPRYKIIEKRQSVAFWCNPISGHATLYWYQQILGQGPKLLIQFQNNGVVDDSQLPKDRFSAERLKGVDSTLKIQPAKLEDSAVYLCASSLGGRGVHEQFFGPGTRLTVL.

The CDR3 coding sequence is TGTGCCAGAAGCTATGCCCCTCACAGGAACAGGAAAGATAATGAAAAACTGTTTTTT. It specifies CARSYAPHRNRKDNEKLFF. The gene calls are TRBV5-3 and TRBJ1-4, with D tentatively TRBD1 (5 bases). TRBV5-3 is an ORF; its function is uncertain. CDR3 length: 19 amino acids. Deletions cut 3 bases from V and 4 bases from J, with 25 bases between.

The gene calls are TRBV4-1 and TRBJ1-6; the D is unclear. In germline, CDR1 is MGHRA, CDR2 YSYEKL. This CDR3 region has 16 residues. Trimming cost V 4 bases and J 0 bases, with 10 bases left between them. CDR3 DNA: TGCGCCAGCAGCCCGGGTTCCTCCTCCTATAATTCACCCCTCCACTTT. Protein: CASSPGSSSYNSPLHF.

The CDR3 is CASMTTGELFF. In DNA, the CDR3 is TGTGCCAGTATGACTACCGGGGAGCTGTTTTTT. The V gene is TRBV19, the J gene TRBJ2-2; D not certain. Germline CDR1 is LNHDA and CDR2 is SQIVND (reference sequence). V was shortened by 7 bases and J by 5 bases, with 5 bases between the two germline ends. The CDR3 is made up of 11 amino acids.

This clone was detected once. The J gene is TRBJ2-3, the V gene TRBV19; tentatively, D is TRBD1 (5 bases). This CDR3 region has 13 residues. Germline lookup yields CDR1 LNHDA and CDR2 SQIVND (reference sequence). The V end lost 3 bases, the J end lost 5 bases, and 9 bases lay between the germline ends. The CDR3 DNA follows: TGTGCCAGTAGTATTTTAGGGGTAGATACGCAGTATTTT. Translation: CASSILGVDTQYF.

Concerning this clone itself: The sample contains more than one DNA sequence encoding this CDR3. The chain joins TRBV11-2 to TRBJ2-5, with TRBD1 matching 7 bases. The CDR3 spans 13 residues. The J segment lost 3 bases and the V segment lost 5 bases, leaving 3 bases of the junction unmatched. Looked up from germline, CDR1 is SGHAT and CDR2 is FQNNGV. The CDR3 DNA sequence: TGTGCCAGCAGCCGGGACAGAGAAGAGACCCAGTACTTC. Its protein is CASSRDREETQYF.

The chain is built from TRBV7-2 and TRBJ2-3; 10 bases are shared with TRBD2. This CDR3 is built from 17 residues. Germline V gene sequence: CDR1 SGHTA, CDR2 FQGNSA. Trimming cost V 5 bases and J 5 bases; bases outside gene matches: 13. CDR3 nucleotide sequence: TGTGCCAGCAGCCGTCGCGCGTTAGCGGGGGGTGGAGATACGCAGTATTTT. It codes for CASSRRALAGGGDTQYF.

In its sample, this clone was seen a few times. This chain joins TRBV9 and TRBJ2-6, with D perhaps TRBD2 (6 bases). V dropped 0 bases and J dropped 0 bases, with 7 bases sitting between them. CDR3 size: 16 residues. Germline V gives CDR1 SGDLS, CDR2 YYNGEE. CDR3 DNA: TGTGCCAGCAGCGTAGTGGGGGGCTCTGGGGCCAACGTCCTGACTTTC. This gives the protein CASSVVGGSGANVLTF. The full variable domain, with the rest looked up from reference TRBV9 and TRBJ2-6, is DSGVTQTPKHLITATGQRVTLRCSPRSGDLSVYWYQQSLDQGLQFLIQYYNGEERAKGNILERFSAQQFPDLHSELNLSSLELGDSALYFCASSVVGGSGANVLTFGAGSRLTVL.

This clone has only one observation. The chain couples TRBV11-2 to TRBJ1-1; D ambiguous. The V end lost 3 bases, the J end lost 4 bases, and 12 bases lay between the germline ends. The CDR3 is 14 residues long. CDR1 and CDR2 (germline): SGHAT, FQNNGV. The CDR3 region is CASSFTGSGTEAFF. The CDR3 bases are TGTGCCAGCAGCTTTACCGGGTCGGGCACTGAAGCTTTCTTT. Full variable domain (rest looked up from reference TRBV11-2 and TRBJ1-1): EAGVAQSPRYKIIEKRQSVAFWCNPISGHATLYWYQQILGQGPKLLIQFQNNGVVDDSQLPKDRFSAERLKGVDSTLKIQPAKLEDSAVYLCASSFTGSGTEAFFGQGTRLTVV.

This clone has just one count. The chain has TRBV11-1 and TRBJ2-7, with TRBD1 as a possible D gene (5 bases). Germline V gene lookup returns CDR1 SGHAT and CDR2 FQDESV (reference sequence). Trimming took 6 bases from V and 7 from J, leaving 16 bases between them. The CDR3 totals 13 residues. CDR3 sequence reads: CASRPDGPGEQYF. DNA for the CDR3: TGTGCCAGCAGACCTGACGGACCAGGGGAGCAGTACTTC.

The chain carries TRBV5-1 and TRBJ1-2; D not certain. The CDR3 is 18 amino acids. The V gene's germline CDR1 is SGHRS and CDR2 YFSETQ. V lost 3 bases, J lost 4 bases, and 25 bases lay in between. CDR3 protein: CASSSRTGSEPASYGYTF. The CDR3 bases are TGCGCCAGCAGCTCCCGGACTGGGTCGGAGCCGGCGAGCTATGGCTACACCTTC.

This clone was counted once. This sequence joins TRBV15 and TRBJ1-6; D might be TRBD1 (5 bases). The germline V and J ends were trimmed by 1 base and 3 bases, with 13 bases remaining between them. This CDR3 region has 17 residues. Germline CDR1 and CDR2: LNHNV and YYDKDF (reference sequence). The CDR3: CATSRGAGGIYNSPLHF. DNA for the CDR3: TGTGCCACCAGCAGAGGTGCGGGGGGAATCTATAATTCACCCCTCCACTTT.

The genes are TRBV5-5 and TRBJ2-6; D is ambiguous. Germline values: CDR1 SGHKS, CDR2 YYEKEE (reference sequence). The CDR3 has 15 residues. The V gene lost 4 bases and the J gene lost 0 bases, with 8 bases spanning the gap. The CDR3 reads CASSLISSGANVLTF. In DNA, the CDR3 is TGTGCCAGCAGCCTGATCAGCTCTGGGGCCAACGTCCTGACTTTC.